The source of this T cell receptor beta chain is a study of blood T cell repertoires in COVID-19. About the study: COVID-19 samples from acute and convalescent phases originated in the United States, Italy and Spain.

CDR1 is KGHSH, CDR2 LQKENI, per germline. The CDR3 contains 14 residues. V was shortened by 0 bases and J by 5 bases, with 10 bases between the two germline ends. Some clones are missing from TCRdb's copy, which holds only in-frame ones; the method was immunoSEQ multiplex PCR. This table holds 20,000 to 25,000 clones, roughly nine tenths found once. This clone was found once. The sample consisted of peripheral blood. The TCR was taken from a woman aged 70-85 years with active COVID-19. The chain recombines TRBV18 with TRBJ2-5, with D maybe TRBD1 (5 bases). The CDR3 DNA sequence: TGTGCCAGCTCACCACCCGCCGCAGGGGAGACCCAGTACTTC. This translates into CASSPPAAGETQYF.